The clone carrying this T cell receptor (beta chain) was observed a handful of times. The V end lost 6 bases, the J end lost 10 bases, and 18 bases lay between the germline ends. Germline CDR1 and CDR2: MDHEN and SYDVKM. There are 13 residues in the CDR3. These data are taken from a study of T cells in Graves' hyperthyroidism and ophthalmopathy. Amplification of TCR beta CDR3 regions used RNA as the template. The primer set for the first-round RT-PCR of the TCR CDR3 was HTBI. TCRdb processed the multiplex PCR reads anew with MiXCR; each CDR3 protein has one entry. The table records approximately 740,000 distinct CDR3 sequences, approximately 15% of them present only once.

The material sequenced was blood. The source of this sequence is a woman in her late teens or twenties with Graves' hyperthyroidism. The chain recombines TRBV28 with TRBJ1-2, with D uncertain. CDR3 sequence (DNA): TGTGCCAGCAGCCCCCATAGTTGGCGGAACTACACCTTC. Protein sequence: CASSPHSWRNYTF.